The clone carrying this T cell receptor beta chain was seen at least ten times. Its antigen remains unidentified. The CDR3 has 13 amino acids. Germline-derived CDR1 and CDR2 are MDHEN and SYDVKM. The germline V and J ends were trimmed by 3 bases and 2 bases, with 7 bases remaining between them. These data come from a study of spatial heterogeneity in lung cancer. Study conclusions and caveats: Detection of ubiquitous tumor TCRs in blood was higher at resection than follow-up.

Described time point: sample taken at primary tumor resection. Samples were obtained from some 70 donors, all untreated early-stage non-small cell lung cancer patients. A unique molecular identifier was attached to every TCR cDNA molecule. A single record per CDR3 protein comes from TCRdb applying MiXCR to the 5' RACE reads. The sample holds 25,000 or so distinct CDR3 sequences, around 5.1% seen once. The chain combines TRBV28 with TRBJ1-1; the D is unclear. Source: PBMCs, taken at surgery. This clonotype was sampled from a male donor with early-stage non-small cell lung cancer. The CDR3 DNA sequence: TGTGCCAGCAGTTTTGGGATAAACACTGAAGCTTTCTTT. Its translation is CASSFGINTEAFF.